This TCR beta chain was sequenced in a study of neoadjuvant anti-PD-1 for oral cavity cancer (dated by TCRdb to the early 2020s). The study in broad terms: Before curative-intent surgical resection, most patients were given three to four biweekly doses of nivolumab at 3 mg/kg. A fourth nivolumab dose was given around day 43 to patients without progression, and definitive surgical resection was performed in those patients on days 50-56. Under RECIST 1.1, patients with complete response, partial response or stable disease were classed as responders, and patients with progression were classed as non-responders. A roughly 34% response rate was observed in the parent correlative cohort, in which about a dozen patients were included.

Tumor libraries used mostly roughly 4.6 ug of input genomic DNA for survey sequencing, with two replicates per sample. The immunoSEQ hsTCRbeta kit was used to prepare TCRbeta libraries, following the manufacturer's instructions. The finished libraries were brought together in one pool at roughly 2.7 nM, which was then read using an Illumina NovaSeq 6000 S4 flow cell. Regarding the original processing steps: Raw data preprocessing and quality control were performed with the immunoSEQ Analyzer. The analysis was limited to productive rearrangements, and each clonotype was defined by a unique CDR3 amino acid sequence. Repertoire clonality was estimated as the Gini-Simpson index, which was computed with the R package tcR. Gini indices were compared with Student's t test, and associations with tumor size change were assessed by Pearson correlation. Here the immuneACCESS table is served through TCRdb, limited to in-frame sequences with V and J called. Missing clones are a known gap in these copies; in checked studies unresolved V genes cover under half, and the rest lacks a known reason. The V and J calls and the clone size are those of that table, but D and trimming were determined from the DNA. The sample contains some 7,600 clones, 45% to 55% of them found a single time. About 11% of the sample comes from the top ten.

The time point tag for this specimen amounts to: before neoadjuvant nivolumab. The patients had newly diagnosed stage II-IVA oral cavity squamous cell carcinoma and had not received any prior systemic or radiation treatment. Everyone in the cohort had locally advanced, HPV-negative oral cavity squamous cell carcinoma. Samples were obtained from a longitudinal correlative study of a single-arm phase II trial of neoadjuvant nivolumab in oral cavity squamous cell carcinoma. Genomic DNA-based TCRbeta sequencing was performed on subject-matched pre- and post-treatment PBMCs and tumors from three responders and three non-responders. For tumor tissue, genomic DNA extraction relied on the Maxwell RSC DNA from Tissue kit. The germline V gene encodes CDR1 LNHDA and CDR2 SQIVND (reference sequence). V gives up 3 bases and J gives up 6 bases, and the segment between their germline ends measures 12 bases. The CDR3 covers 13 residues, taking in both the cysteine and the phenylalanine. The DNA shown is the 39-base CDR3, in frame from base 1.

Results the study describes overall, beyond this receptor: TCR analyses included only three patients per response group, and the authors called for larger cohorts for validation. Greater tumor shrinkage was correlated with larger post-treatment sizes of preexisting intratumoral clones, suggesting that expansion of preexisting clones contributed to response. Higher pretreatment blood TCRbeta clonality and lower post-treatment tumor TCRbeta clonality were correlated with higher pretreatment blood Treg/Th17 ratios.

Concerning this clone itself: Its antigen remains unidentified. Per-nucleotide qualities are absent, and no much larger clonotype sits a single base away.

This clonotype was sampled from a person aged 35 to 85 with oral cavity squamous cell carcinoma. The V and J genes are TRBV19 and TRBJ2-7, with the D gene too uncertain to name. Sample: tumor tissue, taken before nivolumab (anti-PD-1) treatment. The nucleotide sequence is given as TGTGCCAGTAGTATGGTCCCCAGGAGCGAGCAGTACTTC. Translated, this gives CASSMVPRSEQYF.